One and the same sample provided the 14 T cell receptor beta chains below, sequenced in a study of CD8+ T cells in alopecia areata. Using CD4, CD8alpha, NKG2D, NKG2ACE and other markers, pooled cutaneous lymph node cells were sorted. Following extraction, RNA underwent reverse transcription to cDNA, which served as the sequencing template. Sequencing was performed with immunoSEQ multiplex PCR; in TCRdb, only in-frame clones are kept and a portion is missing. This sample has 200,000 to 300,000 clones, each found more than once. The specimen sequenced was CD4+ T cells sorted from a lymph node. The receptor set was obtained from a C3H/HeJ mouse with alopecia areata. The mice in this strain carry MHC haplotype H2-k.

For this clone: The genes are named according to mouse. The missing CDR3 end, 4 residues past where the read stops, is filled in from the germline J gene. The chain employs TRBV5 and TRBJ2-2, with TRBD1 matching 9 bases. This CDR3 comprises 14 residues. V dropped 4 bases and J dropped 6; count of bases not matched to a gene: 3. CDR1 is LGHNA, CDR2 YNLKQL, per germline (reference sequence). CDR3 amino acids: CASSPRTGAGQLYF. Incomplete CDR3 DNA: TGTGCCAGCAGCCCCCGGACAGGGGCCGGG.

Note on this clone: Mouse gene names and germline throughout. The read terminates 4 residues before the CDR3 end, so the remaining end is supplied by the germline J gene. The gene calls are TRBV19 and TRBJ1-2; 7 bases agree with TRBD1. V lost 4 bases, J lost 4 bases, and 4 bases stayed unmatched. Germline V CDR1 and CDR2: FNHDT, SITEND (reference sequence). The CDR3 is made up of 13 amino acids. Incomplete CDR3 DNA: TGTGCCAGCAGTCCGACAGGGAGCTCC. It encodes CASSPTGSS. The entire CDR3 is CASSPTGSSDYTF.

This clone was seen more than once but under ten times. The gene names given are mouse names. The read is 4 residues too short to cover the CDR3 end, so that end is filled in from the germline J gene. The genes are TRBV19 and TRBJ2-4; perhaps TRBD1 as D (5 bases). Per the germline V gene, CDR1 is FNHDT and CDR2 is SITEND (reference sequence). CDR3 length equals 15 residues. CDR3 bases read: TGTGCCAGCAGTCCCACCCCAAACAGGAAAAAC. Amino acids: CASSPTPNRKN. The full CDR3 protein is CASSPTPNRKNTLYF. The entire variable domain, with the rest obtained from reference TRBV19 and TRBJ2-4, is as follows: GGIITQTPKFLIGQEGQKLTLKCQQNFNHDTMYWYRQDSGKGLRLIYYSITENDLQKGDLSEGYDASREKKSSFSLTVTSAQKNEMAVFLCASSPTPNRKNTLYFGAGTRLSVL.

This clone appeared a few times. These gene names are mouse names. Read coverage stops 4 residues before the CDR3 terminus; the germline J gene supplies the remainder. V usage is TRBV13-2 and J usage is TRBJ1-2; 7 positions match TRBD1. Losses at the gene ends were 5 bases for V and 4 bases for J; bases not matched to a gene: 8. The CDR3 has 14 residues. CDR1 and CDR2 (germline): NNHNN, SYGAGS (reference sequence). CDR3: CASGGEGAGSDYTF. The part of the CDR3 DNA that was read is TGTGCCAGCGGGGGAGAGGGGGCAGGCTCC.

This clone occurred a few times. The genes and germline here are from mouse. With the read ending 4 residues before the CDR3 end, the germline J gene is used to fill in that end. V gene TRBV19 combines with J gene TRBJ2-3, with 8 positions matching TRBD1. Germline CDR1 and CDR2: FNHDT and SITEND (reference sequence). The CDR3 spans 15 residues. Losses at the gene ends were 2 bases for V and 1 base for J; bases not matched to a gene: 3. The sequenced part of the CDR3 DNA is TGTGCCAGCAGTATGGTGGACAGGGGTGCAGAA. This encodes CASSMVDRGAE. The CDR3 as a whole reads CASSMVDRGAETLYF.

This clone appeared a few times. The gene symbols are mouse symbols. The read halts 4 residues ahead of the CDR3 end, with the missing end drawn from the germline J gene. The V and J genes are TRBV13-3 and TRBJ2-1; TRBD2 agrees at 7 bases. The junction had 7 bases not matched to a gene; V was cut back by 2 bases and J by 5 bases. Germline-derived CDR1 and CDR2 are NNHDY and SYVADS. The CDR3 consists of 15 residues. The CDR3 sequence: CASSEAGGLDAEQFF. CDR3 bases read: TGTGCCAGCAGTGAAGCTGGGGGTTTGGATGCT.

As regards this clone: Each gene name is a mouse one. The read gets to within 4 residues of the CDR3 end, and the germline J gene fills in the rest. In the same sample, other DNA sequences code for this CDR3. The chain is built from TRBV13-2 and TRBJ2-1; the match to TRBD2 covers 11 bases. Per the germline V gene, CDR1 is NNHNN and CDR2 is SYGAGS (reference sequence). J was trimmed by 6 bases and V by 2 bases; bases with no gene match: 4. The CDR3 loop spans 15 amino acids. CDR3 sequence: CASGERLGGGAEQFF. CDR3 bases read: TGTGCCAGCGGTGAAAGACTGGGGGGGGGTGCT.

This clone was found a few times. Mouse gene names and germline throughout. The CDR3 extends 4 residues past the end of the read, so its final part is completed from the germline J gene. This chain links TRBV13-1 with TRBJ1-1, with a possible D match to TRBD1 (5 bases). CDR3 size: 12 residues. Germline loops: CDR1 NSHNY, CDR2 SYGAGN. Trimming cost V 4 bases and J 4 bases, with 8 bases left between them. CDR3 DNA, as far as it was read: TGTGCCAGCAGTAGAGGGGTCACA. Translation gives CASSRGVT. In full, the CDR3 reads CASSRGVTEVFF.

To note about this clone: Any gene name here is a mouse gene name. The sequence runs out 4 residues before the end of the CDR3; the remainder is reconstructed from the germline J gene. The chain recombines TRBV5 with TRBJ2-2, with 10 bases that match TRBD1. V lost 2 bases to trimming and J lost 3 bases; unmatched junction nucleotides: 3. CDR3 length: 16 amino acids. The germline V gene has CDR1 LGHNA and CDR2 YNLKQL (reference sequence). CDR3 DNA, as far as it was read: TGTGCCAGCAGCCAAACCGGGACAGGGGACACCGGG. It codes for CASSQTGTGDTG. The entire CDR3 is CASSQTGTGDTGQLYF.

There are a few counts of this clone. Gene labels here are mouse ones. The read stops 4 residues short of the end of the CDR3; the missing end is completed from the germline J gene. The V and J genes are TRBV13-1 and TRBJ2-2; D uncertain. V lost 0 bases, J lost 4 bases, and 4 bases lay in between. The CDR3 is 13 amino acids. Germline V lookup: CDR1 NSHNY, CDR2 SYGAGN. The CDR3 sequence: CASSDVSTGQLYF. Partial CDR3 DNA: TGTGCCAGCAGTGATGTTAGCACCGGG.

This clone has more than one count but fewer than ten. The gene names here belong to mouse. The read ends 4 residues before the CDR3 terminus; that terminus is restored from the germline J gene. The rearrangement joins TRBV19 to TRBJ1-2; 11 positions match TRBD1. The germline CDR1 and CDR2 sequences are FNHDT and SITEND (reference sequence). The CDR3 runs to 14 residues. CDR3 sequence reads: CASSIADRGLDYTF. The CDR3 DNA, read in part, is TGTGCCAGCAGTATAGCGGACAGGGGGCTC. The full variable domain, with the rest looked up from reference TRBV19 and TRBJ1-2, is GGIITQTPKFLIGQEGQKLTLKCQQNFNHDTMYWYRQDSGKGLRLIYYSITENDLQKGDLSEGYDASREKKSSFSLTVTSAQKNEMAVFLCASSIADRGLDYTFGSGTRLLVI.

The table lists this clone with a few counts. The listed genes are named as in mouse. The missing CDR3 end, 4 residues past where the read stops, is filled in from the germline J gene. The chain carries TRBV1 and TRBJ2-7; TRBD2 matches at 10 bases. Germline-derived CDR1 and CDR2 are NSQYPW and LRSPGD (reference sequence). This CDR3 contains 14 residues. The ends lost 4 bases at V and 3 bases at J; junction bases unmatched: 3. CDR3 protein: CTCSGGLGIYEQYF. The part of the CDR3 DNA that was read is TGCACCTGCAGTGGGGGACTGGGGATCTAT.

Regarding this clone: Genes and germline are mouse. From the germline J gene comes the end of the CDR3, since the read stops 4 residues before it. The chain couples TRBV5 to TRBJ2-1; tentative D call: TRBD2 (5 bases). Germline CDR1 is LGHNA and CDR2 is YNLKQL (reference sequence). The CDR3 covers 14 residues. The sequenced part of the CDR3 DNA is TGTGCCAGCAGCCAAGAAGCGGTGGGGGCT. It specifies CASSQEAVGA. The complete CDR3 reads CASSQEAVGAEQFF.

Only a few counts were recorded for this clone. Mouse gene names apply. The CDR3 is cut off 4 residues early in the read; its end comes from the germline J gene. The chain couples TRBV19 to TRBJ1-1, with 10 bases fitting TRBD1. The germline V gene encodes CDR1 FNHDT and CDR2 SITEND (reference sequence). This CDR3 region has 14 residues. The CDR3 sequence: CASSLGQGRPEVFF. CDR3 bases read: TGTGCCAGCAGCCTGGGACAGGGGAGGCCA.